These 21 T cell receptor beta chains came from one sample sequenced in a study of T cell repertoires in cytomegalovirus infection. Their specific antigens are unknown. From the reads, TCRdb called clonotypes with MiXCR, one entry per CDR3 protein. The sample holds around 900,000 distinct CDR3 sequences; roughly 30% are singletons and the top ten take about 14%. This material consisted of cultured CD8+ T cells from PBMCs, taken from culture after CMV antigen stimulation. All receptors come from a human donor in good health (CMV status not recorded). Some clones in this sample may be carry-over from other donors' samples.

In this sample, this clonotype turned up many times. The V and J genes are TRBV7-6 and TRBJ2-1; TRBD2 matches at 8 bases. In germline, CDR1 is SGHVS, CDR2 FNYEAQ. Germline trimming cut 3 bases from V and 7 bases from J; bases unmatched to any gene: 11. The CDR3 is 16 amino acids. CDR3 amino acids: CASSFQIGGGWNEQFF. For the CDR3, the DNA is TGTGCCAGCAGCTTCCAAATAGGCGGGGGGTGGAATGAGCAGTTCTTC.

The V gene is TRBV7-2, the J gene TRBJ2-2; tentative D call: TRBD1 (6 bases). This CDR3 has 15 amino acids. Germline V gene sequence: CDR1 SGHTA, CDR2 FQGNSA. Trimming removed 5 bases at V and 3 bases at J, with 13 bases between. The CDR3 coding sequence is TGTGCCAGCAGCCTTAGACAGGTGGACACCGGGGAGCTGTTTTTT. This translates into CASSLRQVDTGELFF.

The sample holds a few counts of this clonotype. The chain recombines TRBV28 with TRBJ1-5; D gene unclear. Looked up from germline, CDR1 is MDHEN and CDR2 is SYDVKM. The ends were cut back, 3 bases at V and 0 bases at J, with 9 bases in the middle. This CDR3 is built from 15 residues. CDR3 in amino acids: CASSFWMDSNQPQHF. CDR3 bases: TGTGCCAGCAGTTTTTGGATGGATAGCAATCAGCCCCAGCATTTT.

The chain uses TRBV4-1 and TRBJ2-1; TRBD1 matches 7 bases. The junction had 2 bases not matched to a gene; V was cut back by 1 base and J by 2 bases. Germline V gives CDR1 MGHRA, CDR2 YSYEKL. The CDR3 extends over 15 amino acids. The CDR3 coding sequence is TGCGCCAGCAGCCAAGTGACAGGGACCTACAATGAGCAGTTCTTC. This codes for CASSQVTGTYNEQFF.

The chain links TRBV9 to TRBJ1-2, with TRBD1 as a possible D gene (5 bases). The CDR3 sequence is 15 residues long. CDR1 is SGDLS, CDR2 YYNGEE, per germline. Trimming removed 0 bases at V and 0 bases at J, with 9 bases between. The CDR3 DNA is TGTGCCAGCAGCGTAGGTGACAGCTCTAACTATGGCTACACCTTC. This sequence encodes CASSVGDSSNYGYTF.

This chain joins TRBV14 and TRBJ1-1; 7 bases line up with TRBD1. V shed 4 bases and J 4 bases; nucleotides not matched to a gene: 9. CDR1 and CDR2 (germline): SGHDN, FVKESK. The CDR3 has 15 amino acids. In nucleotides, the CDR3 is TGTGCCAGCAGCCCACCCACAGGGGTTTTCACTGAAGCTTTCTTT. Residues: CASSPPTGVFTEAFF.

J is TRBJ2-7 and V is TRBV7-6; D uncertain. The germline V and J ends were trimmed by 2 bases and 4 bases, with 9 bases remaining between them. The germline V gene has CDR1 SGHVS and CDR2 FNYEAQ. The CDR3 covers 13 residues. The CDR3: CASSLLGRYEQYF. The CDR3 coding sequence is TGTGCCAGCAGCTTACTTGGGCGGTACGAGCAGTACTTC.

This clonotype appeared a few times. CDR3 nucleotide sequence: TGCAGTGCTAGACAGGGTTTCCAATCCCAGCCCCAGCATTTT. Its protein product is CSARQGFQSQPQHF. The rearrangement uses TRBV20-1 and TRBJ1-5; a weak D match, TRBD1 (5 bases). The CDR3 is 14 residues long. Germline V gene sequence: CDR1 DFQATT, CDR2 SNEGSKA (reference sequence). Trimming cost V 2 bases and J 7 bases, with 15 bases left between them.

This clonotype was counted a few times. The V and J genes are TRBV7-9 and TRBJ1-1; TRBD1 agrees at 7 bases. The CDR3 has 15 amino acids. J lost 1 base, V lost 4 bases, and 6 bases had no gene match. CDR1 is SEHNR, CDR2 FQNEAQ, per germline (reference sequence). CDR3 nucleotides: TGTGCCAGCAGCTATAGACAGGGATGGAACACTGAAGCTTTCTTT. Its protein is CASSYRQGWNTEAFF.

This clonotype occurred a few times. V and J are TRBV10-2 and TRBJ2-1; TRBD1 agrees at 7 bases. Germline V gene sequence: CDR1 WSHSY, CDR2 SAAADI. This CDR3 comprises 16 residues. Trimming removed 10 bases from V and 3 bases from J; junction bases left unmatched: 15. The CDR3: CATRDRAIFVYNEQFF. The CDR3 nucleotides are TGCGCCACCCGGGACAGAGCTATTTTCGTCTACAATGAGCAGTTCTTC.

This clonotype turned up a few times. The chain recombines TRBV7-9 with TRBJ2-6; 7 bases align to TRBD2. Germline CDR1 SEHNR, CDR2 FQNEAQ (reference sequence). V dropped 5 bases and J dropped 4; count of bases not matched to a gene: 14. This CDR3 region has 18 residues. CDR3 protein: CASSPVSSGAGGANVLTF. The CDR3 region has the DNA TGTGCCAGCAGCCCAGTCTCCAGCGGGGCGGGAGGGGCCAACGTCCTGACTTTC.

This clonotype was seen at least ten times. The genes are TRBV7-8 and TRBJ2-7, with TRBD2 matching over 12 bases. The CDR3 covers 15 residues. From germline, CDR1 is SGHVS and CDR2 FQNEAQ. Trimming took 3 bases from V and 2 from J; bases not matched to a gene: 2. The CDR3 spells CASSLSSGGAYEQYF. In nucleotides, the CDR3 is TGTGCCAGCAGCTTGTCTAGCGGGGGGGCCTACGAGCAGTACTTC.

Here the CDR3 DNA reads TGTGCCAGCAGTGACCGGGTAAATCAGCCCCAGCATTTT. This gives the protein CASSDRVNQPQHF. V usage is TRBV6-4 and J usage is TRBJ1-5; no clear D gene. The V gene lost 2 bases and the J gene lost 4 bases, with 6 bases spanning the gap. Germline loops: CDR1 MRHNA, CDR2 SNTAGT. This CDR3 has 13 amino acids.

This sequence joins TRBV27 and TRBJ2-7; D unclear. The CDR3 length is 14 residues. Looked up from germline, CDR1 is MNHEY and CDR2 is SMNVEV (reference sequence). V was cut by 5 bases and J by 2 bases, with 13 bases left in between. The CDR3 loop is CASSHPGRAYEQYF. In DNA form, the CDR3 reads TGTGCCAGCAGTCACCCTGGACGGGCCTACGAGCAGTACTTC.

This chain links TRBV5-1 with TRBJ1-2; 7 bases agree with TRBD1. The junction had 13 bases not matched to a gene; V was cut back by 4 bases and J by 4 bases. Germline loops: CDR1 SGHRS, CDR2 YFSETQ. The CDR3 contains 16 residues. The CDR3 DNA reads TGCGCCAGCAGCCTAAACTTAGACAGGGACTCCTATGGCTACACCTTC. The encoded protein is CASSLNLDRDSYGYTF.

This chain joins TRBV10-3 and TRBJ2-3; tentatively, D is TRBD1 (6 bases). The germline V gene encodes CDR1 ENHRY and CDR2 SYGVKD. The germline V and J ends were trimmed by 6 bases and 6 bases, with 31 bases remaining between them. The CDR3 extends over 19 amino acids. CDR3 in amino acids: CAIRFGSTLDSWGTDTQYF. The CDR3 region has the DNA TGTGCCATCAGATTTGGATCAACCCTGGACAGCTGGGGGACCGATACGCAGTATTTT.

The gene calls are TRBV2 and TRBJ1-2; the D is unclear. The CDR3 is 12 amino acids. Trimming removed 7 bases at V and 2 bases at J, with 8 bases between. Germline V gives CDR1 SNHLY, CDR2 FYNNEI. CDR3 sequence: CASINRNYGYTF. The CDR3 DNA is TGTGCCAGCATTAACAGAAACTATGGCTACACCTTC.

The rearrangement joins TRBV6-1 to TRBJ2-3; tentatively, D is TRBD2 (6 bases). This CDR3 contains 16 residues. V was pared by 5 bases and J by 4 bases, with 19 bases between. Germline values: CDR1 MNHNS, CDR2 SASEGT. The CDR3 nucleotides are TGTGCCAGCAGTCCTTCTGGCTTCGCTAGCGCAGATACGCAGTATTTT. This codes for CASSPSGFASADTQYF.

This clonotype has ten or more counts. The chain has TRBV6-1 and TRBJ2-1; TRBD2 is a possible D gene (5 bases). The CDR3 spans 15 residues. V lost 6 bases and J lost 0, with 12 bases in between. Germline V lookup: CDR1 MNHNS, CDR2 SASEGT. The CDR3 DNA reads TGTGCCAGCAGGGTGGACTCGAGCTCCTACAATGAGCAGTTCTTC. Its translation is CASRVDSSSYNEQFF.

This clonotype was observed at least ten times. The chain carries TRBV7-8 and TRBJ2-7; D not resolved. The length of the CDR3 is 17 residues. V was shortened by 3 bases and J by 0 bases, with 18 bases between the two germline ends. Germline CDR1 SGHVS, CDR2 FQNEAQ. This CDR3 is CASSFRPGRPSSYEQYV. CDR3 bases: TGTGCCAGCAGCTTCCGGCCCGGACGGCCTAGCTCCTACGAGCAGTACGTC.

J is TRBJ2-5 and V is TRBV14; 9 bases line up with TRBD1. The CDR3 has 17 amino acids. Germline loops: CDR1 SGHDN, CDR2 FVKESK. V gave up 0 bases and J gave up 2 bases; unmatched junction bases: 7. The CDR3 sequence: CASSQEEGTGTQETQYF. Written as DNA, the CDR3 is TGTGCCAGCAGCCAAGAAGAAGGGACAGGGACGCAAGAGACCCAGTACTTC.